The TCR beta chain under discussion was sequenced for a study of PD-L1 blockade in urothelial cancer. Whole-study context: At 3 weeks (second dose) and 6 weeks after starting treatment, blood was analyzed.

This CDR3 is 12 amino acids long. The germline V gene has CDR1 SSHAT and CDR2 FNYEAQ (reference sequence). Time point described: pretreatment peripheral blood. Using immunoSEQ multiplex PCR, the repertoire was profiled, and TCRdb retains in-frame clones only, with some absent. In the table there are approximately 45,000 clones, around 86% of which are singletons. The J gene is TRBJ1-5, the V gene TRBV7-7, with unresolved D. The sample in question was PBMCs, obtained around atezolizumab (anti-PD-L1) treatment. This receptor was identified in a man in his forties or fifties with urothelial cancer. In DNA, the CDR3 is TGTGCTAGCGGGCCCCCCCGGCAGCCCCAGCATTTT. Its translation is CASGPPRQPQHF.